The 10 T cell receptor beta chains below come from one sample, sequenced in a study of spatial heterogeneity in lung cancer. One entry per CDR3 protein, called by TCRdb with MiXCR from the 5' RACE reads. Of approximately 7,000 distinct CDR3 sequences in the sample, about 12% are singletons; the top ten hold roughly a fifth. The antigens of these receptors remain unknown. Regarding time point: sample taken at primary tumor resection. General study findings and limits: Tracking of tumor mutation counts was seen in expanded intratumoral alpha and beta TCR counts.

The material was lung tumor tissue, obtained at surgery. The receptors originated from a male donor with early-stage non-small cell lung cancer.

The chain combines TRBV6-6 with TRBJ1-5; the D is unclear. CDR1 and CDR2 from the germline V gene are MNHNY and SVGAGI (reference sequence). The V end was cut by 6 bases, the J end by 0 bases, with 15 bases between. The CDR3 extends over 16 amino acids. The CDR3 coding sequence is TGTGCCAGCAGCCGTCTCGGACGGGATAGCAATCAGCCCCAGCATTTT. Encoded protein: CASSRLGRDSNQPQHF.

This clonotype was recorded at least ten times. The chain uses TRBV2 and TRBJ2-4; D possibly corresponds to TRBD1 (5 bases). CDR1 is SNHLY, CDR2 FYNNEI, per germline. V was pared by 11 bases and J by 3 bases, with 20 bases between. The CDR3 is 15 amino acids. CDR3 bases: TGTGCCGCAGGGCTAGGTCCTTGGGACAAAAACATTCAGTACTTC. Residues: CAAGLGPWDKNIQYF.

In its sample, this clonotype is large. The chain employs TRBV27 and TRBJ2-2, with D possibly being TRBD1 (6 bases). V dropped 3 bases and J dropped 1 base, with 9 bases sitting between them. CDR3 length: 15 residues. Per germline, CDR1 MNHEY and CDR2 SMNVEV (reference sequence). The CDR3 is CASSLNRVNTGELFF. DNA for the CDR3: TGTGCCAGCAGTTTGAACAGGGTGAACACCGGGGAGCTGTTTTTT.

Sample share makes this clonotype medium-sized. The CDR3 loop is CSARPRRRADTQYF. Here the CDR3 DNA reads TGCAGTGCTAGACCCCGCCGGAGGGCAGATACGCAGTATTTT. The gene calls are TRBV20-1 and TRBJ2-3; a weak D match, TRBD2 (6 bases). Trimming shortened V by 2 bases and J by 4 bases, and 13 bases separated the two germline ends. CDR1 DFQATT and CDR2 SNEGSKA come from the germline V gene (reference sequence). This CDR3 contains 14 residues.

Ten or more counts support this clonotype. The CDR3, as DNA: TGTGCCATCAGTGTGGCTAGCGCTGAGCAGTTCTTC. Protein: CAISVASAEQFF. This chain connects TRBV10-3 to TRBJ2-1, with D perhaps TRBD2 (6 bases). Trimming stripped 4 bases from V and 9 bases from J, with 10 bases between. From germline, CDR1 is ENHRY and CDR2 SYGVKD. There are 12 residues in the CDR3.

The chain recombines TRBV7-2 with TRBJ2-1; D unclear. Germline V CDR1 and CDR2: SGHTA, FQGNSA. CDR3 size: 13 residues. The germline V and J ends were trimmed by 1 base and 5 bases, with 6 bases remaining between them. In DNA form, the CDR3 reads TGTGCCAGCAGCTTAGGATTCAACAATGAGCAGTTCTTC. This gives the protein CASSLGFNNEQFF.

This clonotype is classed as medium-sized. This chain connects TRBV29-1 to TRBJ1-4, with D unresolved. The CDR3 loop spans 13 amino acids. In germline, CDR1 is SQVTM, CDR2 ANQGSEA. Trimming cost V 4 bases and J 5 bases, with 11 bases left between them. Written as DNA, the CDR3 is TGCAGCGTTGCCGAGTCACGGAATGAAAAACTGTTTTTT. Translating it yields CSVAESRNEKLFF.

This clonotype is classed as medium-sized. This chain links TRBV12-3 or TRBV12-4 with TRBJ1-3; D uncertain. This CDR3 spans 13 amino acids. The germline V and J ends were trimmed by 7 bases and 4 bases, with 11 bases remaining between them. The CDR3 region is CASNPELGNTIYF. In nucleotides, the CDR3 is TGTGCCAGCAATCCAGAGCTCGGAAACACCATATATTTT.

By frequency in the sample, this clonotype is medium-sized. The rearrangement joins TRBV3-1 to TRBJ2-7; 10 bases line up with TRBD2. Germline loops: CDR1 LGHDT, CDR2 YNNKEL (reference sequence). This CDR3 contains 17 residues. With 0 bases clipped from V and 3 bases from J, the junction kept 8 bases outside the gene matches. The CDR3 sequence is CASSQEGEASGSYEQYF. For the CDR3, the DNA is TGTGCCAGCAGCCAAGAGGGGGAGGCTAGCGGGAGCTACGAGCAGTACTTC.

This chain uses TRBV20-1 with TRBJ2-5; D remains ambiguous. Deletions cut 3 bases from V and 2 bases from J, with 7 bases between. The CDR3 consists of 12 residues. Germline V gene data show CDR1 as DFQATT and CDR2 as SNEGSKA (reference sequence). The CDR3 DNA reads TGCAGTGCTAGGCGGAGTCAAGAGACCCAGTACTTC. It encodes CSARRSQETQYF.